This TCR beta chain was documented in a study of patients and donors after allogeneic stem cell transplantation. This clonotype came up many times. This CDR3 contains 14 residues. Trimming cost V 7 bases and J 7 bases; bases outside gene matches: 7. Each CDR3 protein is one row after TCRdb ran MiXCR on the RT-PCR reads. Seen here are 15,000 to 20,000 distinct CDR3 sequences, 27% observed once, and the top ten hold approximately 40%. The source is a human donor who was either an allogeneic HSCT recipient or a stem cell or donor lymphocyte infusion donor (not recorded which). It is not recorded whose cells these are; they may come from a transplant donor. The rearrangement links TRBV12-3 or TRBV12-4 to TRBJ1-6; 7 nucleotides match TRBD1. Material: blood, either unsorted or a sorted T cell fraction (not recorded which). CDR3 residues: CASKRGGLNSPLHF. DNA of the CDR3: TGTGCCAGCAAACGAGGGGGCTTGAATTCACCCCTCCACTTT.